Listed below are T cell receptor beta chains from one sample, sequenced in a study of CD8+CD57+ T cells in acquired aplastic anemia. TCRdb used MiXCR to reprocess the reads, holding one entry per CDR3 protein. Of about 190,000 distinct CDR3 sequences in the sample, less than 65% were seen once. What was sequenced was sorted CD4+, CD8+, or CD8+CD57+ T cells (not recorded which) from PBMCs. Source of these receptors: a human donor with severe aplastic anemia or a healthy control (not recorded which). Both conserved end residues are part of each CDR3. The D gene is left open where the match is weak. The listing skips clone size in some rows; elsewhere it reads once, few, many or a size class.

j_call cdr3_length clone_size d_call v_call cdr3_nt cdr3_aa
TRBJ2-3 15 . . TRBV7-9 TGTGCCAGCAGCTTAGGTGTGACCTCGGTAGATACGCAGTATTTT CASSLGVTSVDTQYF
TRBJ2-3 16 . . TRBV7-3 TGCGCCAGCAGCCAGATTTGGCAGGGCGGCACAGATACGCAGTATTTT CASSQIWQGGTDTQYF
TRBJ2-5 16 . TRBD2 TRBV20-1 TGCAGTGCGCGAGCTCTAGCGGGGGTTTACAATGAGACCCAGTACTTC CSARALAGVYNETQYF
TRBJ2-7 12 many . TRBV19 TGTGCCAGCGGAGACAGTCACTACGAGCAGTACTTC CASGDSHYEQYF
TRBJ2-7 14 few TRBD2 TRBV2 TGTGCCAGCAGTGAGGGACTAGCGGGAGTAGAGCAGTACTTC CASSEGLAGVEQYF
TRBJ2-2 14 . . TRBV29-1 TGCAGCGTTAGGGGAGGGGGCGACACCGGGGAGCTGTTTTTT CSVRGGGDTGELFF
TRBJ2-7 15 . TRBD2 TRBV6-2/TRBV6-3 TGTGCCAGCAGTTACTCAGGCGGGGGGGCCTCCGAGCAGTACTTC CASSYSGGGASEQYF
TRBJ1-1 21 many . TRBV7-3 TGTGCCAGCAGCTTATTTGAACTACACACACCCACAGGGATAATGAACACTGAAGCTTTCTTT CASSLFELHTPTGIMNTEAFF
TRBJ1-6 16 few . TRBV2 TGTGCCAGCAGTGGACGAGCCCTCGGGTTAAATTCACCCCTCCACTTT CASSGRALGLNSPLHF
TRBJ2-7 11 . . TRBV12-3/TRBV12-4 TGTGCCAGCAGCCGATACTACGAGCAGTACTTC CASSRYYEQYF
TRBJ2-2 18 . TRBD2 TRBV7-3 TGTGCCAGCAGCCGCCTGGGGACTAGCGGGGGGAACACCGGGGAGCTGTTTTTT CASSRLGTSGGNTGELFF
TRBJ2-7 12 . TRBD2 TRBV20-1 TGCGGTGGGGCGGGGGGGGCCAACGAGCAGTACTTC CGGAGGANEQYF
TRBJ2-3 16 . TRBD1 TRBV7-9 TGTGCCAGCAGTTTGACCCTAAGGACAGGGACAGATACGCAGTATTTT CASSLTLRTGTDTQYF
TRBJ2-1 15 . . TRBV20-1 TGCAGTGCTGACCCCGATGTGCGGTCCTACAATGAGCAGTTCTTC CSADPDVRSYNEQFF
TRBJ1-2 13 . . TRBV5-4 TGTGCCAGCAGCGGTAAAGGGGAATATGGCTACACCTTC CASSGKGEYGYTF
TRBJ1-1 15 many . TRBV19 TGTGCCAGTAGTATGGGTTCAGGGATGAACACTGAAGCTTTCTTT CASSMGSGMNTEAFF
TRBJ2-7 13 . . TRBV7-9 TGTGCCAGCAGCTTAATGAGCTCCTACGAGCAGTACTTC CASSLMSSYEQYF
TRBJ2-1 14 many . TRBV7-3 TGTGCCAGCAGCTTAACTGACCCCCCCAATGAGCAGTTCTTC CASSLTDPPNEQFF
TRBJ1-2 13 many . TRBV3-1 TGTGCCAGCAGCCTACCGGGCCGGAATGGCTACACCTTC CASSLPGRNGYTF
TRBJ1-6 15 many . TRBV6-5 TGTGCCAGCTGGGACGCCCTCAACTATAATTCACCCCTCCACTTT CASWDALNYNSPLHF
TRBJ2-2 15 many . TRBV12-3/TRBV12-4 TGTGCCAGCAGTTTGGTGAGGGGACACACCGGGGAGCTGTTTTTT CASSLVRGHTGELFF
TRBJ1-2 15 few TRBD1 TRBV29-1 TGCAGCGTTCCCCGGGGACAGGGAGCTAACTATGGCTACACCTTC CSVPRGQGANYGYTF
TRBJ2-5 13 many . TRBV5-5 TGTGCCAGCAGCCCGGACAATGAAGAGACCCAGTACTTC CASSPDNEETQYF
TRBJ1-1 13 . . TRBV5-5 TGTGCCAGCAGGTTGGACGTGAACACTGAAGCTTTCTTT CASRLDVNTEAFF
TRBJ2-7 14 . TRBD1 TRBV7-9 TGTGCCAGCAGCTATCAGGACAGGGGCTACGAGCAGTACTTC CASSYQDRGYEQYF
TRBJ2-1 18 . TRBD2 TRBV5-1 TGCGCCAGCAGCTCCTATCAAGGGCGGGAGCGGTCCTACAATGAGCAGTTCTTC CASSSYQGRERSYNEQFF
TRBJ1-2 15 . . TRBV2 TGTGCCAGCAGTGTTTTAACCGCCACCCGGGCTGGCTACACCTTC CASSVLTATRAGYTF
TRBJ2-1 15 . . TRBV20-1 TGCAGTGCTAGTGCCCCCGCGGGGCCAGACAATGAGCAGTTCTTC CSASAPAGPDNEQFF
TRBJ2-2 16 . . TRBV7-9 TGTGCCAGCAGCTTAGATAACGGGGGAGTAACCGGGGAGCTGTTTTTT CASSLDNGGVTGELFF
TRBJ1-5 16 few . TRBV24-1 TGTGCCACCAGTGATTCGCGAGGTACGAGCAATCAGCCCCAGCATTTT CATSDSRGTSNQPQHF
TRBJ2-6 18 many . TRBV10-3 TGTGCCATCAGACGAGAGGCCGGTGGGGACTCTGGGGCCAACGTCCTGACTTTC CAIRREAGGDSGANVLTF
TRBJ1-1 15 . TRBD1 TRBV25-1 TGTGCCAGCAGTGAACTGGGGAGACAGGGCACTGAAGCTTGCTTT CASSELGRQGTEACF
TRBJ2-7 13 many . TRBV7-9 TGTGCCAGCAGTCCCCGCGGTTCCTACGAGCAGTACTTC CASSPRGSYEQYF
TRBJ1-1 13 many . TRBV19 TGTGCCAGTAGCCTCTCAGGGAGCACTGAAGCTTTCTTT CASSLSGSTEAFF
TRBJ1-2 14 . . TRBV18 TGTGCCAGCTCGCACACTGGGCAGGTCGATGGCTACACCTTC CASSHTGQVDGYTF
TRBJ2-7 11 once . TRBV29-1 TGCAGCCAGCGGGCCGTGAACGAGCAGTACTTC CSQRAVNEQYF
TRBJ2-2 13 once . TRBV24-1 TGTGCCACCAGTGCGAAGGGAGTCGGGGAGCTGTTTTTT CATSAKGVGELFF
TRBJ1-1 12 . TRBD1 TRBV7-9 TGTGCCAGCAGCGTGGACAGGGCTGAAGCTTTCTTT CASSVDRAEAFF
TRBJ2-1 19 . TRBD2 TRBV7-2 TGTGCCAGCAGCTTAGGATCCGTATCGGGGCGGGGGACGGACAATGAGCAGTTCTTC CASSLGSVSGRGTDNEQFF
TRBJ2-7 15 once TRBD1 TRBV7-9 TGTGCCAGCAGCCCGGACAGGGGGCTCGTCTACGAGCAGTACTTC CASSPDRGLVYEQYF
TRBJ2-7 16 . . TRBV9 TGTGCCAGCAGCGTAGGGGCGGCCGAGGTTGGGTACGAGCAGTACTTC CASSVGAAEVGYEQYF
TRBJ2-1 14 few TRBD2 TRBV29-1 TGCAGCGTTGATTGGAGGGGACTAGCGGGGGAGCAGTTCTTC CSVDWRGLAGEQFF
TRBJ1-5 15 . . TRBV20-1 TGCAGTGCAGATACAGGGAGAAGCCGGGATCAGCCCCAGCATTTT CSADTGRSRDQPQHF
TRBJ2-7 14 . . TRBV7-8 TGTGCCAGCAGCCACGGGATCAGCGTGCACGAGCAGTACTTC CASSHGISVHEQYF
TRBJ2-3 13 once TRBD1 TRBV29-1 TGCAGCGTGGGACAGGGGCTGACAGATACGCAGTATTTT CSVGQGLTDTQYF
TRBJ2-7 13 . . TRBV7-9 TGTGCCAGCAGTTTGGACGGGCCCTCCGAGCAGTACTTC CASSLDGPSEQYF
TRBJ2-1 16 . TRBD1 TRBV24-1 TGTGCCACCAGTACTATACCGGGACAGGGATCCCATGAGCAGTTCTTC CATSTIPGQGSHEQFF
TRBJ1-1 12 . . TRBV29-1 TGCAGCGGTGCCCGACCGGGGAATGAAGCTTTCTTT CSGARPGNEAFF
TRBJ2-7 14 few . TRBV10-3 TGTGCCATCAGTGAGTCATCCAACTCCTACGAGCAGTACTTC CAISESSNSYEQYF
TRBJ2-7 15 . . TRBV6-5 TGTGCCAGCAGTTACCCTCCAGGGAGTGGGGGCGAGCAGTACTTC CASSYPPGSGGEQYF
TRBJ2-7 16 . TRBD1 TRBV7-2 TGTGCCAGCAGCGAAAAAGGACAGGGGGTCACCTACGAGCAGTACTTC CASSEKGQGVTYEQYF
TRBJ2-5 16 . . TRBV25-1 TGTGCCAGCAGTTACGGACAGACCAGTGCGGGCGAGACCCAGTACTTC CASSYGQTSAGETQYF
TRBJ1-6 14 . TRBD1 TRBV7-9 TGTGCCAGCAGCTGGGGACAGGTTGGATCACCCCTCCACTTT CASSWGQVGSPLHF
TRBJ2-3 17 once TRBD2 TRBV29-1 TGCAGCGTTGAAGGAGTAGCGGGATTAGTAGGCACAGATACGCAGTATTTT CSVEGVAGLVGTDTQYF
TRBJ2-1 15 . . TRBV19 TGTGCCAGTAGTATGGGCAGGGAGTCCTACAATGAGCAGTTCTTC CASSMGRESYNEQFF